Sequencing of this T cell receptor (beta chain) was carried out in a study of cytomegalovirus exposure and HLA in healthy donors. Overall study findings and caveats: Earlier results showed most TCR beta V segments being productive about 87% or about 30% of the time. Among TCR beta chains, those listed as cytomegalovirus-associated numbered around 180. Common viral pathogens seemed, in a later analysis, to connect with several of the most significant clusters.

The germline CDR1 and CDR2 sequences are SQVTM and ANQGSEA. This CDR3 is 14 amino acids long. V was pared by 3 bases and J by 2 bases, with 13 bases between. PCR employed 60 Vbeta and 13 Jbeta primers. Produced via immunoSEQ multiplex PCR; TCRdb's table is partial and in-frame only. The data contain approximately 110,000 clones, approximately 66% of them singletons. A few counts support this clone. Antigen unknown. The specimen was PBMCs. This receptor was obtained from a man aged 35-49 years in good health and CMV-seropositive. The chain uses TRBV29-1 and TRBJ1-2; D is possibly TRBD1 (6 bases). The CDR3 reads CSVESAGENYGYTF. The CDR3 DNA reads TGCAGCGTTGAGTCAGCAGGGGAGAACTATGGCTACACCTTC.